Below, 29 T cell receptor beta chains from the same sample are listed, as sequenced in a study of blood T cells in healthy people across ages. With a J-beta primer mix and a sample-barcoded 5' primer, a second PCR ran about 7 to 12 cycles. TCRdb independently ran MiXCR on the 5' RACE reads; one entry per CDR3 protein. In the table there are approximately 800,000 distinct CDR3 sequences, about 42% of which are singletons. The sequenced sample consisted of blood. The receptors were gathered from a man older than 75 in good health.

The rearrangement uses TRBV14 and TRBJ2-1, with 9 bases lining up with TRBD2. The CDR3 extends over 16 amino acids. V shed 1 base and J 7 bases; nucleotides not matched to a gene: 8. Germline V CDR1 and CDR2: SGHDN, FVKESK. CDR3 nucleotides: TGTGCCAGCAGCCAAGTCGGCGGGGGGGTTTGGAATGAGCAGTTCTTC. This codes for CASSQVGGGVWNEQFF.

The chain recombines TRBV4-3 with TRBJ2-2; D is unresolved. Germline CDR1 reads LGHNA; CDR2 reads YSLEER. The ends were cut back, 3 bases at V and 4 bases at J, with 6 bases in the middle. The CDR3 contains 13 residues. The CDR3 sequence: CASSQRFTGELFF. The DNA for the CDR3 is TGCGCCAGCAGCCAGCGGTTCACCGGGGAGCTGTTTTTT.

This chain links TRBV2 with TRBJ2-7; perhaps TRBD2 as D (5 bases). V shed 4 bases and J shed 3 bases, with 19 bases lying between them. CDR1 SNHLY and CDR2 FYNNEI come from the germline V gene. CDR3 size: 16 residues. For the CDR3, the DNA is TGTGCCAGCAGTGGGTTTCAAGCGGAGCCTTACTACGAGCAGTACTTC. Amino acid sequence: CASSGFQAEPYYEQYF. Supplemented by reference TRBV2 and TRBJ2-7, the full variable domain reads EPEVTQTPSHQVTQMGQEVILRCVPISNHLYFYWYRQILGQKVEFLVSFYNNEISEKSEIFDDQFSVERPDGSNFTLKIRSTKLEDSAMYFCASSGFQAEPYYEQYFGPGTRLTVT.

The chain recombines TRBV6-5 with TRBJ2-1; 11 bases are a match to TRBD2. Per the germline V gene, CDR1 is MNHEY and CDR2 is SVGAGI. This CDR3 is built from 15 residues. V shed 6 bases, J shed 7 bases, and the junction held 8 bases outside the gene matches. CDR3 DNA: TGTGCCAGCAGCCGGGCTAGCGGGAGGTCTAATGAGCAGTTCTTC. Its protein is CASSRASGRSNEQFF.

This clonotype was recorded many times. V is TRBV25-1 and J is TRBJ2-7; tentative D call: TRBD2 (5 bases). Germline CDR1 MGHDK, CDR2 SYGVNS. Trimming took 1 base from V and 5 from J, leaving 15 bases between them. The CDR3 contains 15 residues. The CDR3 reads CASSEFWASPHEQYF. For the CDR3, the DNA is TGTGCCAGCAGTGAATTCTGGGCTAGCCCCCACGAGCAGTACTTC.

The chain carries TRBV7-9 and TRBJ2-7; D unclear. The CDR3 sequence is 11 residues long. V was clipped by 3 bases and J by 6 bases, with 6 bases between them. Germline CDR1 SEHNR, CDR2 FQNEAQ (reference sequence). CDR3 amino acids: CASSFSTEQYF. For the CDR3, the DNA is TGTGCCAGCAGCTTCTCTACCGAGCAGTACTTC.

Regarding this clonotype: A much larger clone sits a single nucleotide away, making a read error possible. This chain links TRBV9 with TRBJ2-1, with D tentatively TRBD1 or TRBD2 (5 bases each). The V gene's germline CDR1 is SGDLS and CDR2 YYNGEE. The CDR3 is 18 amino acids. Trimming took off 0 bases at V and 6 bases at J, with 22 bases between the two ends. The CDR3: CASSVEGRVNSPFNEQFF. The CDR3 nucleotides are TGTGCCAGCAGCGTAGAGGGGAGAGTGAACTCGCCGTTCAATGAGCAGTTCTTC.

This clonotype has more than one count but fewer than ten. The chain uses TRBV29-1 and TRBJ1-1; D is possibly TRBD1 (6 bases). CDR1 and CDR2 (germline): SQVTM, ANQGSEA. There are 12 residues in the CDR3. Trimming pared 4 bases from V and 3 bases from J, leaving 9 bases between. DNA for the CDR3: TGCAGCGTTGCCGGACAGTACACTGAAGCTTTCTTT. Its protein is CSVAGQYTEAFF.

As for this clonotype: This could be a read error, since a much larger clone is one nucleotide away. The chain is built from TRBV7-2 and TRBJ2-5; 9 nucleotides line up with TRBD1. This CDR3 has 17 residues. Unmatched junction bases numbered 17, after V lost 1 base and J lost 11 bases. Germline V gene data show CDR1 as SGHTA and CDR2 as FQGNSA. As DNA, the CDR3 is TGTGCCAGCAGCTTAGTTGTGGGACAGGGCCCTTACAATGAGCAGTACTTC. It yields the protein CASSLVVGQGPYNEQYF. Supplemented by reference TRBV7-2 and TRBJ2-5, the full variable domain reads GAGVSQSPSNKVTEKGKDVELRCDPISGHTALYWYRQSLGQGLEFLIYFQGNSAPDKSGLPSDRFSAERTGGSVSTLTIQRTQQEDSAVYLCASSLVVGQGPYNEQYFGPGTRLLVL.

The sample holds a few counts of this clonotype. The CDR3 sequence is CASSPDTTRRGEQYF. In nucleotides, the CDR3 is TGTGCCAGCAGCCCTGACACCACCCGGCGGGGAGAGCAGTACTTC. This chain uses TRBV7-2 with TRBJ2-5; the D gene is possibly TRBD2 (6 bases). Germline lookup yields CDR1 SGHTA and CDR2 FQGNSA. Trimming took off 5 bases at V and 11 bases at J, with 24 bases between the two ends. This CDR3 has 15 residues.

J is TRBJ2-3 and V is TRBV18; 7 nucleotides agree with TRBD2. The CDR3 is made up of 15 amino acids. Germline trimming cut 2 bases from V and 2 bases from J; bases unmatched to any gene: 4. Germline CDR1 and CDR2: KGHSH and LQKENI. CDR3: CASSPGRAITDTQYF. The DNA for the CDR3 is TGTGCCAGCTCACCAGGGAGGGCCATCACAGATACGCAGTATTTT.

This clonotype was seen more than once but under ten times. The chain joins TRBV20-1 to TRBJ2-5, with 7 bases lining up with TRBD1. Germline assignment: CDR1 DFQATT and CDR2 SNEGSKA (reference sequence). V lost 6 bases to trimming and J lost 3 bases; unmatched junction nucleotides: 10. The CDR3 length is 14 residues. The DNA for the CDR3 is TGCAGTGCCGGGACCGGGACAGAAAAAGAGACCCAGTACTTC. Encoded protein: CSAGTGTEKETQYF.

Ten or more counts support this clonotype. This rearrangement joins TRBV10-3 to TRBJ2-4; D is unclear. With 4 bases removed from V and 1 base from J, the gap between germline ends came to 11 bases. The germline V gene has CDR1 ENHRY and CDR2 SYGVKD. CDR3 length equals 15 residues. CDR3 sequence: CAISGSNGAKNIQYF. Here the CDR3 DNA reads TGTGCCATCAGTGGGTCAAATGGGGCCAAAAACATTCAGTACTTC.

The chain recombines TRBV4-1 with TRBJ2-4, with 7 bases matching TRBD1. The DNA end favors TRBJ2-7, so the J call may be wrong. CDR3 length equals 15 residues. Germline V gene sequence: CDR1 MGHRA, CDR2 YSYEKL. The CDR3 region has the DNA TGCGCCAGCAGCCGAGCATACGACCAGGGGGACGAGCAGTACTTC. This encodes CASSRAYDQGDEQYF.

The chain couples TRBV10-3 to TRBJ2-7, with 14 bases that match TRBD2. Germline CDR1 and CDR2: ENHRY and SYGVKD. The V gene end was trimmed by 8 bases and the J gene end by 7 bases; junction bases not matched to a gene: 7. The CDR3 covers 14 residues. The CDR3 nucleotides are TGTGCCATCGGGGGGACTAGCGGGAGAAATGAGCAGTACTTC. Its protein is CAIGGTSGRNEQYF.

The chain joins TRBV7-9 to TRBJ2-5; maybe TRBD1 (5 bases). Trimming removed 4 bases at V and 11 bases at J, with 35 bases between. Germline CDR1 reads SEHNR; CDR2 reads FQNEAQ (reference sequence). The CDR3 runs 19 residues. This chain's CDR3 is CASSSHSYLTRALYNEQYF. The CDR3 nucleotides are TGTGCCAGCAGCTCACACTCATACCTGACCAGGGCCCTTTACAATGAGCAGTACTTC. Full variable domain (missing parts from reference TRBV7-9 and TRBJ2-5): DTGVSQNPRHKITKRGQNVTFRCDPISEHNRLYWYRQTLGQGPEFLTYFQNEAQLEKSRLLSDRFSAERPKGSFSTLEIQRTEQGDSAMYLCASSSHSYLTRALYNEQYFGPGTRLLVL.

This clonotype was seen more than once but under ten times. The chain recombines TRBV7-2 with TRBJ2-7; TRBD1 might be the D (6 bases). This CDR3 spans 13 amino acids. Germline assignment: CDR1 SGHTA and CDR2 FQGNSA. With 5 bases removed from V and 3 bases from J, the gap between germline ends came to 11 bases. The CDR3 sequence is CASSQDSIYEQYF. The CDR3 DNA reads TGTGCCAGCAGCCAGGACAGTATCTACGAGCAGTACTTC.

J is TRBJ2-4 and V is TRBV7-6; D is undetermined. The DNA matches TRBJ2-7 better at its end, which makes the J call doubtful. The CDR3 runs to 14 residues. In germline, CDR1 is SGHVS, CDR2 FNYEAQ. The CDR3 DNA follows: TGTGCCAGCAGCTTGGACCCCCAAACCTACGAGCAGTACTTC. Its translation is CASSLDPQTYEQYF.

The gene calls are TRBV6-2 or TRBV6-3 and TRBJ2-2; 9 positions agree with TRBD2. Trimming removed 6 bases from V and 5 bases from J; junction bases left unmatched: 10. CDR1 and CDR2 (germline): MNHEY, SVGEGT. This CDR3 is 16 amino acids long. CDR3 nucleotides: TGTGCCAGCAGCCTACGGACTAGCGTCTTGACCGGGGAGCTGTTTTTT. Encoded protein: CASSLRTSVLTGELFF.

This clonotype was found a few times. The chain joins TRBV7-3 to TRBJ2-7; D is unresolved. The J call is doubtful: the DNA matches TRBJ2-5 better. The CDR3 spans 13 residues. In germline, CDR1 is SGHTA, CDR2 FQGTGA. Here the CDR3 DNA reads TGTGCCAGCAGCTTAAGCGTCGAAGAGACCCAGTACTTC. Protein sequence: CASSLSVEETQYF.

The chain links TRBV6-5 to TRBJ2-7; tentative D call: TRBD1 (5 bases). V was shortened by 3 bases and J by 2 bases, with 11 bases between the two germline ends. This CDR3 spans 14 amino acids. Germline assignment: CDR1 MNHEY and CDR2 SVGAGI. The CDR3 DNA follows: TGTGCCAGCAGTTATGGGGCCGACACCTACGAGCAGTACTTC. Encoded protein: CASSYGADTYEQYF.

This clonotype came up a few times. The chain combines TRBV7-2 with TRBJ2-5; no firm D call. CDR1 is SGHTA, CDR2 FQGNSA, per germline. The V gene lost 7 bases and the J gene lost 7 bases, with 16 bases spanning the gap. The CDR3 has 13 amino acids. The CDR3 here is CASTPSALGTQYF. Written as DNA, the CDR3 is TGTGCCAGCACCCCTTCGGCGTTGGGGACCCAGTACTTC.

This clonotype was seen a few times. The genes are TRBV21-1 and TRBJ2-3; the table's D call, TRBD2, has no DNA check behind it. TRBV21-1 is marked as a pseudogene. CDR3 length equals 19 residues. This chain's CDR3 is CASSRPSGRPQLWEDTQYF. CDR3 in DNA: TGTGCCAGCAGCAGGCCTAGCGGGAGGCCTCAACTTTGGGAAGATACGCAGTATTTT.

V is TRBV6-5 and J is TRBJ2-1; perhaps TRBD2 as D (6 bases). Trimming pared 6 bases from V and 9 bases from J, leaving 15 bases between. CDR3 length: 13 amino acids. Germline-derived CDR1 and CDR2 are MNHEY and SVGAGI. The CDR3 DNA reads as TGTGCCAGCAGGTCCGCGGGGCTAAGTGAGCAGTTCTTC. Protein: CASRSAGLSEQFF.

CDR3 amino acids: CASSQDRAWNEKLFF. CDR3 nucleotides: TGCGCCAGCAGCCAAGACAGGGCCTGGAATGAAAAACTGTTTTTT. The chain recombines TRBV4-3 with TRBJ1-4; D perhaps matches TRBD1 (5 bases). Per germline, CDR1 LGHNA and CDR2 YSLEER. Deletions cut 0 bases from V and 5 bases from J, with 10 bases between. CDR3 length: 15 amino acids.

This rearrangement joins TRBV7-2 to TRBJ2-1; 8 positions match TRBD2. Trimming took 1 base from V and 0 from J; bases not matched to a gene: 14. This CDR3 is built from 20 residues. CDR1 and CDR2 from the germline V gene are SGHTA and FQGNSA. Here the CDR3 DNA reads TGTGCCAGCAGCTTAGGGGACGAGGCTAGCGGGTGGGGCTCCTACAATGAGCAGTTCTTC. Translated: CASSLGDEASGWGSYNEQFF.

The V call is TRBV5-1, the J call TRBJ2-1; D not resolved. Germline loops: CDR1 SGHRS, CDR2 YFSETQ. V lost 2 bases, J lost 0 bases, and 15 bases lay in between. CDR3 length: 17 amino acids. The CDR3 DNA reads TGCGCCAGCAGCTTACCCAAAGTCGTGAGCTCCTACAATGAGCAGTTCTTC. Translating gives CASSLPKVVSSYNEQFF.

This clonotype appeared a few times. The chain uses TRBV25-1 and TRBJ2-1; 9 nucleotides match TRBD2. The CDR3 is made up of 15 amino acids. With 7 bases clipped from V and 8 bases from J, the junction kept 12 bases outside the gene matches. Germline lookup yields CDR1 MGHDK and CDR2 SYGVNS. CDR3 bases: TGTGCCAGCATCCCGCGGGAGGGAGGGGGCCATGAGCAGTTCTTC. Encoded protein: CASIPREGGGHEQFF. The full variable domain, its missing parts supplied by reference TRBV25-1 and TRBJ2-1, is EADIYQTPRYLVIGTGKKITLECSQTMGHDKMYWYQQDPGMELHLIHYSYGVNSTEKGDLSSESTVSRIRTEHFPLTLESARPSHTSQYLCASIPREGGGHEQFFGPGTRLTVL.

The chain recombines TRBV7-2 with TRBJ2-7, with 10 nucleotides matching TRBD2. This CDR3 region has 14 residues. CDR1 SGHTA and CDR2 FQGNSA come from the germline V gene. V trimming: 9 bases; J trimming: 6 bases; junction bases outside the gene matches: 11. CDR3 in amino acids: CASSKLAGVIEQYF. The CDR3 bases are TGTGCCAGTAGCAAGCTAGCGGGAGTGATCGAGCAGTACTTC. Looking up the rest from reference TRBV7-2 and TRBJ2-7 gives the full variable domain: GAGVSQSPSNKVTEKGKDVELRCDPISGHTALYWYRQSLGQGLEFLIYFQGNSAPDKSGLPSDRFSAERTGGSVSTLTIQRTQQEDSAVYLCASSKLAGVIEQYFGPGTRLTVT.